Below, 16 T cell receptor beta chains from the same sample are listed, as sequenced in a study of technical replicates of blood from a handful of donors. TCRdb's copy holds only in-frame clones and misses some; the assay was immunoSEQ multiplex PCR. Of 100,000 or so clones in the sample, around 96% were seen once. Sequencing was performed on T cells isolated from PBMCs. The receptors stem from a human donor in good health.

CDR3: CASSPLRDRGNEQFF. As DNA, the CDR3 is TGTGCCAGCTCACCACTGCGGGATCGGGGCAATGAGCAGTTCTTC. This rearrangement joins TRBV18 to TRBJ2-1, with a tentative D call TRBD2 (6 bases). Germline lookup yields CDR1 KGHSH and CDR2 LQKENI. The CDR3 extends over 15 amino acids. Trimming pared 1 base from V and 6 bases from J, leaving 13 bases between.

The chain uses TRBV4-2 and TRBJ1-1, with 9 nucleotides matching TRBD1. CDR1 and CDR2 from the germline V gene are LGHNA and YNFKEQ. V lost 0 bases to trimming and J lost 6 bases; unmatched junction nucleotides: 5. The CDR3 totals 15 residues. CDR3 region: CASSQETGGRAEAFF. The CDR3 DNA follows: TGTGCCAGCAGCCAAGAGACAGGGGGGCGGGCTGAAGCTTTCTTT.

CDR3 in DNA: TGTGCCAGCAGCTTAGGGTTATATTGGACTAGCGGGGGGGCCTTAAGGACAGATACGCAGTATTTT. It is translated as CASSLGLYWTSGGALRTDTQYF. The chain combines TRBV13 with TRBJ2-3, with 15 bases aligning to TRBD2. This CDR3 region has 22 residues. Germline assignment: CDR1 PRHDT and CDR2 FYEKMQ (reference sequence). The ends lost 0 bases at V and 3 bases at J; junction bases unmatched: 16.

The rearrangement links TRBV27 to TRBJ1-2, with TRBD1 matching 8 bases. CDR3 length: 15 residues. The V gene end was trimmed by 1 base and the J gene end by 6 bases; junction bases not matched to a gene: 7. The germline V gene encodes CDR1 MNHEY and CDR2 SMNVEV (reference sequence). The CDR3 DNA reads TGTGCCAGCAGTTTATATTCAGGGGGCATGGATGGCTACACCTTC. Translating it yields CASSLYSGGMDGYTF.

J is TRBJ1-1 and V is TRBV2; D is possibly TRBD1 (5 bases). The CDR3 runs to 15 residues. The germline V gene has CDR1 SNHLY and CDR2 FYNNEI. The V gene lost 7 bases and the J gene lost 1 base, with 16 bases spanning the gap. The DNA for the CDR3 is TGTGCCAGCAAGTCAGGGAGGTTCAGGAACACTGAAGCTTTCTTT. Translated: CASKSGRFRNTEAFF.

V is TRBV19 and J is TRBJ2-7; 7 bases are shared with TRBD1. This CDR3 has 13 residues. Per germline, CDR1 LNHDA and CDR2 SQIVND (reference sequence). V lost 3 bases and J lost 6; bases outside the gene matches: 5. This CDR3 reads CASSMTSGGEQYF. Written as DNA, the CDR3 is TGTGCCAGTAGTATGACCTCAGGGGGCGAGCAGTACTTC.

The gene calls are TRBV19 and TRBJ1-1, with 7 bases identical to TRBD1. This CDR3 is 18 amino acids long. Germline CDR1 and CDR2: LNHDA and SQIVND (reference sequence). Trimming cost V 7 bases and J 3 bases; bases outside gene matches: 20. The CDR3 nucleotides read TGTGCCAGTACCATACGAAAGAAGACAGGGAATGTCGACACTGAAGCTTTCTTT. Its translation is CASTIRKKTGNVDTEAFF.

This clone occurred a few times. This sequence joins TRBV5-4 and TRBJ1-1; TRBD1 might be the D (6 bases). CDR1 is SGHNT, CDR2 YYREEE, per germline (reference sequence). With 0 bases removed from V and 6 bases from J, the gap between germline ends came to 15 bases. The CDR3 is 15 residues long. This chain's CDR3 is CASSLDTGGRAEAFF. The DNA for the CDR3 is TGTGCCAGCAGCTTGGATACGGGGGGCCGCGCTGAAGCTTTCTTT.

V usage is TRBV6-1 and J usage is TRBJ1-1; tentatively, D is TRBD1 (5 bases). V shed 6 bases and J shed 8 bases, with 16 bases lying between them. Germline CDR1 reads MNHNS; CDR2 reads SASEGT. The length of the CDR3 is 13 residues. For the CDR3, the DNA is TGTGCCAGCAGCATCGACAGAGGTACGGAAGCTTTCTTT. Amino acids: CASSIDRGTEAFF.

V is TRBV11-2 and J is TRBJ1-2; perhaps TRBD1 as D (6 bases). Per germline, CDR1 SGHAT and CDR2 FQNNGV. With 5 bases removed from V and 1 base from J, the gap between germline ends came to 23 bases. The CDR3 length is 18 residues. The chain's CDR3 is CASSASDSPLLFNYGYTF. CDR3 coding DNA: TGTGCCAGCAGCGCCTCGGACAGTCCGTTACTTTTTAACTATGGCTACACCTTC.

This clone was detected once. The CDR3 DNA reads TGTGCCAGCAGACACGACAGCCTAGCTAACTATGGCTACACCTTC. Translating gives CASRHDSLANYGYTF. The chain uses TRBV7-9 and TRBJ1-2; D perhaps matches TRBD1 (5 bases). The CDR3 totals 15 residues. Trimming pared 6 bases from V and 0 bases from J, leaving 14 bases between. Per germline, CDR1 SEHNR and CDR2 FQNEAQ (reference sequence).

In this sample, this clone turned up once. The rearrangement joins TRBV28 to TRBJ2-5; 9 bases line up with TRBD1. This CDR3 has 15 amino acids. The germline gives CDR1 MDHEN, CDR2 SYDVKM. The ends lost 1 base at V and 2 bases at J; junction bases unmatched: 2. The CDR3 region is CASSLFGTGQETQYF. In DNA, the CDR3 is TGTGCCAGCAGTTTATTCGGGACAGGGCAAGAGACCCAGTACTTC. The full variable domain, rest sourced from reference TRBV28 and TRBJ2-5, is DVKVTQSSRYLVKRTGEKVFLECVQDMDHENMFWYRQDPGLGLRLIYFSYDVKMKEKGDIPEGYSVSREKKERFSLILESASTNQTSMYLCASSLFGTGQETQYFGPGTRLLVL.

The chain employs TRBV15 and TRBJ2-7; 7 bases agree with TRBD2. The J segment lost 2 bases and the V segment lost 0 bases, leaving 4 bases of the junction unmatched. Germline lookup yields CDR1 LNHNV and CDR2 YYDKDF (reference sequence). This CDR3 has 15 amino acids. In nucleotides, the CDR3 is TGTGCCACCAGCAGAGACCCTCGGGGGGCCTACGAGCAGTACTTC. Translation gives CATSRDPRGAYEQYF. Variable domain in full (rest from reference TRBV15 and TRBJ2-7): DAMVIQNPRYQVTQFGKPVTLSCSQTLNHNVMYWYQQKSSQAPKLLFHYYDKDFNNEADTPDNFQSRRPNTSFCFLDIRSPGLGDTAMYLCATSRDPRGAYEQYFGPGTRLTVT.

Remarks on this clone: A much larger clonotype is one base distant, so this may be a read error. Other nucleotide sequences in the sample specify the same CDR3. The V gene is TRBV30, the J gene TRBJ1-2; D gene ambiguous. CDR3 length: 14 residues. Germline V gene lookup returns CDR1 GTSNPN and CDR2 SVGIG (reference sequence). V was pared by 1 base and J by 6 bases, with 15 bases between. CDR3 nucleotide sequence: TGTGCCTGGAGTGATGGTACACGGAGAAATGGCTACACCTTC. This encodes CAWSDGTRRNGYTF. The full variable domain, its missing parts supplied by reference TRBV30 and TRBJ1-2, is SQTIHQWPATLVQPVGSPLSLECTVEGTSNPNLYWYRQAAGRGLQLLFYSVGIGQISSEVPQNLSASRPQDRQFILSSKKLLLSDSGFYLCAWSDGTRRNGYTFGSGTRLTVV.

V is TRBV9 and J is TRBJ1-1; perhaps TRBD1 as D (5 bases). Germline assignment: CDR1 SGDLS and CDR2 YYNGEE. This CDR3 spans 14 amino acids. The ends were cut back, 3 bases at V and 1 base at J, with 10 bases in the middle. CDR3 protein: CASSAGHQNTEAFF. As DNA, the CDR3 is TGTGCCAGCAGCGCCGGACATCAGAACACTGAAGCTTTCTTT.

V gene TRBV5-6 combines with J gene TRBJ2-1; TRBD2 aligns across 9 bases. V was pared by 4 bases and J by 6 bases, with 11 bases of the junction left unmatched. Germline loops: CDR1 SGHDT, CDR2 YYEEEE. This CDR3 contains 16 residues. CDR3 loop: CASSPETGLAANEQFF. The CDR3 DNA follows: TGTGCCAGCAGCCCAGAGACGGGACTAGCCGCCAATGAGCAGTTCTTC.